This T cell receptor beta chain was identified in a study of blood T cell repertoires in COVID-19. For the study at large: Spain, Italy and the United States supplied samples that represented acute and convalescent COVID-19.

Germline loops: CDR1 DFQATT, CDR2 SNEGSKA (reference sequence). V lost 3 bases to trimming and J lost 6 bases, with 11 bases between them. CDR3 length: 12 residues. In the authors' workflow: Amplification of reference gene primers was used by the study to estimate nucleated cell counts. Clones were read by immunoSEQ multiplex PCR, and TCRdb kept only the in-frame ones, dropping some. The V and J calls and clone size were taken over from that table, and D and trimming were inferred from the DNA. Of more than 300,000 clones in the sample, approximately 90% are singletons; the top ten hold 0.86%. This TCR was sampled from a woman in her forties who had been exposed to COVID-19. The sample consisted of PBMCs or T cells enriched from blood (not recorded which). This chain links TRBV20-1 with TRBJ1-1, with D uncertain. The CDR3 sequence: CSASPAGPEAFF. DNA of the CDR3: TGCAGTGCTAGTCCGGCGGGCCCTGAAGCTTTCTTT.